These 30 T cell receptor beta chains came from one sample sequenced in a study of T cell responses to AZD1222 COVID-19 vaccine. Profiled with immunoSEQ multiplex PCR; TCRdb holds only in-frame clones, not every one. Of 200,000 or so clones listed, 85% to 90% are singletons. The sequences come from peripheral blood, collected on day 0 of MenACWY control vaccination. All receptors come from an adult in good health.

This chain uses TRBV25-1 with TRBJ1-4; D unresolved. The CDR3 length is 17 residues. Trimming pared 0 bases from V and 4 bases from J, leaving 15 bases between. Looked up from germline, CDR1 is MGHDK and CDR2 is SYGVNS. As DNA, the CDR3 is TGTGCCAGCAGTGAATATTTAGAGACGGACTTTAATGAAAAACTGTTTTTT. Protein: CASSEYLETDFNEKLFF.

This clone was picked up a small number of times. In DNA form, the CDR3 reads TGTGCCAGTAGCCGGGACGGTAATCAGCCCCAGCATTTT. Translated: CASSRDGNQPQHF. This chain connects TRBV19 to TRBJ1-5, with TRBD1 as a possible D gene (5 bases). The ends were cut back, 6 bases at V and 4 bases at J, with 10 bases in the middle. The CDR3 runs to 13 residues. In germline, CDR1 is LNHDA, CDR2 SQIVND (reference sequence).

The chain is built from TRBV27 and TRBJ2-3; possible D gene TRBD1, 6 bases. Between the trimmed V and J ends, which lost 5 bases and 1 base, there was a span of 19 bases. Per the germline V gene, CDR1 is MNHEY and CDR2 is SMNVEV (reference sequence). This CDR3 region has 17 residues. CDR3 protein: CASSPRTDPSGTDTQYF. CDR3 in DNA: TGTGCCAGCAGTCCCCGGACAGACCCCTCGGGCACAGATACGCAGTATTTT.

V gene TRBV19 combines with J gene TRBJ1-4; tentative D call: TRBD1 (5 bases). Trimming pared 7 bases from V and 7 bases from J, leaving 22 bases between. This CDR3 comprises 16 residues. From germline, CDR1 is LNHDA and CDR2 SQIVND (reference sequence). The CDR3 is CASTPATRGGSEKLFF. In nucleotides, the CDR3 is TGTGCCAGTACACCGGCGACAAGGGGAGGGAGTGAAAAACTGTTTTTT.

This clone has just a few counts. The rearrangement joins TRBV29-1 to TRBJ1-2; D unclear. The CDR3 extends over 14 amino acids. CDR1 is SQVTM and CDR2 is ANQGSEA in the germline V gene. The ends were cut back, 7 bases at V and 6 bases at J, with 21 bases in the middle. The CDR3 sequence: CSADQPPGNNGYTF. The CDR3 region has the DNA TGCAGCGCAGACCAACCACCGGGGAATAATGGCTACACCTTC.

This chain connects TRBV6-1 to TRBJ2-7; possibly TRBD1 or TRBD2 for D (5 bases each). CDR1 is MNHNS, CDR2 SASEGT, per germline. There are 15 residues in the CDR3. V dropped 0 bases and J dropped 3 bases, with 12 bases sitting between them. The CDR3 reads CASSEALRGVYEQYF. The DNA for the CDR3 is TGTGCCAGCAGTGAAGCGCTAAGGGGAGTCTACGAGCAGTACTTC.

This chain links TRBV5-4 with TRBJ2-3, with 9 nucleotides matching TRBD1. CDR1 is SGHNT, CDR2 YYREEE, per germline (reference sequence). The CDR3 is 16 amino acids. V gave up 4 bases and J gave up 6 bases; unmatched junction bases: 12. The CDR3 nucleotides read TGTGCCAGCAGCGGCATCCGACAGGGGGTAGGCGATACGCAGTATTTT. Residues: CASSGIRQGVGDTQYF.

CDR3 in amino acids: CASSRRRILTGPRSSGNTIYF. DNA for the CDR3: TGCGCCAGCAGTCGTCGACGGATTCTGACAGGTCCTCGGAGCTCTGGAAACACCATATATTTT. The V and J genes are TRBV23-1 and TRBJ1-3; the D gene is possibly TRBD1 (6 bases). TRBV23-1 is an open reading frame whose function is uncertain. V dropped 4 bases and J dropped 0 bases, with 28 bases sitting between them. The CDR3 totals 21 residues.

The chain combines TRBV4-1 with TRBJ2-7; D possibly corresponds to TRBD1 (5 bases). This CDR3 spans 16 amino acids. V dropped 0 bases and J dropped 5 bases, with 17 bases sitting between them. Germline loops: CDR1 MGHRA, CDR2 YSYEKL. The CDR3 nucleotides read TGCGCCAGCAGCCAAGAATTCGACAGTAGTCTCGACGAGCAGTACTTC. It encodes CASSQEFDSSLDEQYF.

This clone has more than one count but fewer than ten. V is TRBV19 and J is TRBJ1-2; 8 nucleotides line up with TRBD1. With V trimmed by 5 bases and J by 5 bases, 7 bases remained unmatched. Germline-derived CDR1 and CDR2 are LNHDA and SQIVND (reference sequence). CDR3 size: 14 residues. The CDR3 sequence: CASSSGGAEYGYTF. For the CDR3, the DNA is TGTGCCAGTAGTTCAGGGGGCGCAGAGTATGGCTACACCTTC.

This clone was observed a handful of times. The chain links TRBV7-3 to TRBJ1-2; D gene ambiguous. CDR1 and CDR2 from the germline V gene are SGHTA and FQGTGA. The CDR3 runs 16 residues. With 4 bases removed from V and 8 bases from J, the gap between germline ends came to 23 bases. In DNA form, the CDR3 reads TGTGCCAGCAGCTCCCGGCCGGGGAACCGAATGGAAGGCTACACCTTC. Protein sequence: CASSSRPGNRMEGYTF.

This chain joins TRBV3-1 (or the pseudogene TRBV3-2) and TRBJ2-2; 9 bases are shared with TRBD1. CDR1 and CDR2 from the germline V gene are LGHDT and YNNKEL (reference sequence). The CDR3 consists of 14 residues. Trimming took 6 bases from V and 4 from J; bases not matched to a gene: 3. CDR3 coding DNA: TGTGCCAGCAGGACAGGGGGTAGCACCGGGGAGCTGTTTTTT. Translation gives CASRTGGSTGELFF.

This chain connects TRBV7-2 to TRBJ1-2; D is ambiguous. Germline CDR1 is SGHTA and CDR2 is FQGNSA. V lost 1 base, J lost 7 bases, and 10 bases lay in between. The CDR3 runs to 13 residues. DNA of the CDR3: TGTGCCAGCAGCTTAGTCTCAGATCCTGGCTACACCTTC. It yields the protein CASSLVSDPGYTF.

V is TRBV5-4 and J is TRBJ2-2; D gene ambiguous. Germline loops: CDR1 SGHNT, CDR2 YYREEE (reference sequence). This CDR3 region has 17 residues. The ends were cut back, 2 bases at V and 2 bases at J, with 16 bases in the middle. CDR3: CASSFGVGADNTGELFF. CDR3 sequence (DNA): TGTGCCAGCAGCTTTGGCGTGGGTGCGGATAACACCGGGGAGCTGTTTTTT.

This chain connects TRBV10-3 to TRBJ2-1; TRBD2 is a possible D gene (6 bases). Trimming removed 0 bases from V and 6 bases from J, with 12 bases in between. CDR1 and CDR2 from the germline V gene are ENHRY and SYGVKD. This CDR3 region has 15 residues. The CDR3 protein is CAISESEDGGNEQFF. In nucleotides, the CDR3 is TGTGCCATCAGTGAGTCGGAAGACGGGGGCAATGAGCAGTTCTTC.

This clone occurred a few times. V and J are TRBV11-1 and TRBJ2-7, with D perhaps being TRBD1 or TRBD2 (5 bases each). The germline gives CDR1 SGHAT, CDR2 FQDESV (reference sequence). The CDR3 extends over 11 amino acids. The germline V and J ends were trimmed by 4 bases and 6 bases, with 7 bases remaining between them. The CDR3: CASSSGTEQYF. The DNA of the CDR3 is TGTGCCAGCAGCTCCGGGACCGAGCAGTACTTC.

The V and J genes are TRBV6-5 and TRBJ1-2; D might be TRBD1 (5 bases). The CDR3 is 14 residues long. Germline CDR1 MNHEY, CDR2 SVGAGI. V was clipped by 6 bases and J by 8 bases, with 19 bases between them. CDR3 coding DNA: TGTGCCAGCAGCTTTCTAGGGGTGGTGAGGGGCTACACCTTC. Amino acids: CASSFLGVVRGYTF.

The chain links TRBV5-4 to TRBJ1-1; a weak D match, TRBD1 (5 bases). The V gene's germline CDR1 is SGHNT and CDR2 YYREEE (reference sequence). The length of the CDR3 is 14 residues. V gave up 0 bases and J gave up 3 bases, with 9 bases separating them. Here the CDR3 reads CASSLALGDTEAFF. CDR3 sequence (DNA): TGTGCCAGCAGCTTGGCCCTAGGGGACACTGAAGCTTTCTTT.

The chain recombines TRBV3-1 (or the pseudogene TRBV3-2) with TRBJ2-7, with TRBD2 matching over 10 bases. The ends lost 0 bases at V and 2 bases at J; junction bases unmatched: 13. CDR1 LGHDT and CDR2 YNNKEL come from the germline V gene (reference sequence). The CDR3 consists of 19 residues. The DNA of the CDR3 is TGTGCCAGCAGCCAAGATCTAAGGACTAGCGGAGGTTCGACCTACGAGCAGTACTTC. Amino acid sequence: CASSQDLRTSGGSTYEQYF.

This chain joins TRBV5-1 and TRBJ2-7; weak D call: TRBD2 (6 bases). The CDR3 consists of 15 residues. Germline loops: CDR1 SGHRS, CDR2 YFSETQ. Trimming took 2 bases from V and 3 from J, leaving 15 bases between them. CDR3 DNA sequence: TGCGCCAGCAGCTTTTCCCAGCCCGGGGGCTACGAGCAGTACTTC. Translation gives CASSFSQPGGYEQYF.

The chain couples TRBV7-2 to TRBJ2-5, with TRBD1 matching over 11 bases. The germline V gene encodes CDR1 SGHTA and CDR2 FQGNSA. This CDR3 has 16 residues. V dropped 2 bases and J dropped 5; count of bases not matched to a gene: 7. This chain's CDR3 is CASSLLGQGAWETQYF. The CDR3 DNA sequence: TGTGCCAGCAGCTTACTCGGACAGGGGGCCTGGGAGACCCAGTACTTC. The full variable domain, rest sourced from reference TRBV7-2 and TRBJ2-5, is GAGVSQSPSNKVTEKGKDVELRCDPISGHTALYWYRQSLGQGLEFLIYFQGNSAPDKSGLPSDRFSAERTGGSVSTLTIQRTQQEDSAVYLCASSLLGQGAWETQYFGPGTRLLVL.

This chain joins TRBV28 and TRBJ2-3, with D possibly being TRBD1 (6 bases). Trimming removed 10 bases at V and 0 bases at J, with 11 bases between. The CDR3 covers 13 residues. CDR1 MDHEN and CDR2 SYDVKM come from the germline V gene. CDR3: CANKDSSTDTQYF. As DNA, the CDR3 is TGTGCCAACAAGGACAGTAGCACAGATACGCAGTATTTT.

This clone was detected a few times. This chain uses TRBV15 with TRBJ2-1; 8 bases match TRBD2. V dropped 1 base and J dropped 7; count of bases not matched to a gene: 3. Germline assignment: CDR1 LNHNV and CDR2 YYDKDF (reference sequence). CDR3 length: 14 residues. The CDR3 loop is CATSRAGGPNEQFF. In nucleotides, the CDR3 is TGTGCCACCAGCAGAGCGGGAGGGCCTAATGAGCAGTTCTTC.

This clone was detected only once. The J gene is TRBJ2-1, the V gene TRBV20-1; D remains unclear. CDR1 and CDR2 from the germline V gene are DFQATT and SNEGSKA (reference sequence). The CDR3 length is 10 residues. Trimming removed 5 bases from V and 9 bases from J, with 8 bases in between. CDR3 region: CSAEDVEQFF. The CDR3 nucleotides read TGCAGTGCTGAAGACGTTGAGCAGTTCTTC.

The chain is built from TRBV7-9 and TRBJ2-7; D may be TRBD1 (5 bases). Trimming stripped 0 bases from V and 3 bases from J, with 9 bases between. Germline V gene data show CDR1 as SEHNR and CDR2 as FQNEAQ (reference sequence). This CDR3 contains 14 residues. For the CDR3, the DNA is TGTGCCAGCAGCTTAGCCGACAGAGTCTACGAGCAGTACTTC. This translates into CASSLADRVYEQYF.

CDR3 residues: CASGLRWDRTNSHGYTF. The DNA for the CDR3 is TGTGCCAGCGGTTTACGTTGGGACAGGACGAATTCTCATGGCTACACCTTC. The V gene is TRBV6-2 or TRBV6-3, the J gene TRBJ1-2; 8 nucleotides align to TRBD1. The V gene's germline CDR1 is MNHEY and CDR2 SVGEGT. V shed 8 bases, J shed 6 bases, and the junction held 20 bases outside the gene matches. This CDR3 spans 17 amino acids.

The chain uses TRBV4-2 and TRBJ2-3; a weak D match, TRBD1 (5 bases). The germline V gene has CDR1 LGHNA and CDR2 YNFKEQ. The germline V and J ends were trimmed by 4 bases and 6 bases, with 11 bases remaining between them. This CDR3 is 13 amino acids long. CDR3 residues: CASSPGWGDTQYF. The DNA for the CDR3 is TGTGCCAGCAGCCCAGGGTGGGGTGATACGCAGTATTTT.

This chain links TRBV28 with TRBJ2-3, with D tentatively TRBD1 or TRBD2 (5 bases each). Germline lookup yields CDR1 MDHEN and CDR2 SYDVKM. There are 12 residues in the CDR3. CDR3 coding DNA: TGTGCTACCCGGGACCCATCGTCAACGCAGTATTTT. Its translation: CATRDPSSTQYF.

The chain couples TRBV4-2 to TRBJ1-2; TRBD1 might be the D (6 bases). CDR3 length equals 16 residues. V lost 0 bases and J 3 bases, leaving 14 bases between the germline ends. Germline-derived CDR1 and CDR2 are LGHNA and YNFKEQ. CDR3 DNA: TGTGCCAGCAGCCAAGAGGGCCAGGGGCGGTACTATGGCTACACCTTC. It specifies CASSQEGQGRYYGYTF.

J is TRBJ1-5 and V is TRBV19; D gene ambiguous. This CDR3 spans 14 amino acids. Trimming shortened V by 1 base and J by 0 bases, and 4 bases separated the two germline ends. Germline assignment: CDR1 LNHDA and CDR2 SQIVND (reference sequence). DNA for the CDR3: TGTGCCAGTAGTATAGTAGGTAGCAATCAGCCCCAGCATTTT. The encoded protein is CASSIVGSNQPQHF.